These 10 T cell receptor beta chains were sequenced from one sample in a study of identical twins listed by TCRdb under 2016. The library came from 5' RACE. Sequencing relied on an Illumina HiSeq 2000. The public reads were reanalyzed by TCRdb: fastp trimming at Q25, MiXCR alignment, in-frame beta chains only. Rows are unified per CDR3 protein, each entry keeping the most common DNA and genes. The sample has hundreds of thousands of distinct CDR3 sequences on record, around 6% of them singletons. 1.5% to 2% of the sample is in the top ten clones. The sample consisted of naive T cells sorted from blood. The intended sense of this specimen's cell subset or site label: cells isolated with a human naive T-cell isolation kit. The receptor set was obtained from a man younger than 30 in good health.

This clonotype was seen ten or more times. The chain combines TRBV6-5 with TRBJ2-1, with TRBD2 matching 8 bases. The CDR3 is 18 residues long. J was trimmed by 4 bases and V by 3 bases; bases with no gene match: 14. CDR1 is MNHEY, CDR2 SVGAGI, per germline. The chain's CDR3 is CASSYKGLAGRQYNEQFF. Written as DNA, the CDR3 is TGTGCCAGCAGTTATAAAGGACTAGCAGGTCGACAGTACAATGAGCAGTTCTTC.

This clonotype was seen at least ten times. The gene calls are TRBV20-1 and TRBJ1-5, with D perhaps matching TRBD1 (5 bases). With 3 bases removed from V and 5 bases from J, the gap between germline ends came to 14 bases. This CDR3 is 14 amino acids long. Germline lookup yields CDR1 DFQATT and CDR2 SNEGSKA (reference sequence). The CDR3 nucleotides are TGCAGTGCTAGGAGGCGGGGACCCCATCAGCCCCAGCATTTT. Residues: CSARRRGPHQPQHF.

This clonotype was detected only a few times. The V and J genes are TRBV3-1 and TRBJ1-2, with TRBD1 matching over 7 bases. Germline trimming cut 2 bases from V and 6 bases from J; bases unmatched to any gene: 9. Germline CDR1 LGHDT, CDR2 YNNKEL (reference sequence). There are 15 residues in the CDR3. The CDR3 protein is CASSQPHGTADGYTF. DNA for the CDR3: TGTGCCAGCAGCCAACCGCATGGGACAGCAGATGGCTACACCTTC.

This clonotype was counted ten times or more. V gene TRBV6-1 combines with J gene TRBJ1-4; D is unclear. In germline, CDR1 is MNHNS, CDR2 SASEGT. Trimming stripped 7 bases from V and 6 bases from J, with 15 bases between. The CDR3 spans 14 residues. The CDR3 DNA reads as TGTGCCAGCACGGAGGTTACCAACTATGAAAAACTGTTTTTT. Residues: CASTEVTNYEKLFF.

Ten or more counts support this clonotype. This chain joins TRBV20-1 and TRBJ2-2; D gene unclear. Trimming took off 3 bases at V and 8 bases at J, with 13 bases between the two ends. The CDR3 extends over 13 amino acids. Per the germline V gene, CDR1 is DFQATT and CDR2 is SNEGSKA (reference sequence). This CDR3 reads CSASVTPGGELFF. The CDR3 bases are TGCAGTGCTAGTGTTACGCCCGGGGGGGAGCTGTTTTTT.

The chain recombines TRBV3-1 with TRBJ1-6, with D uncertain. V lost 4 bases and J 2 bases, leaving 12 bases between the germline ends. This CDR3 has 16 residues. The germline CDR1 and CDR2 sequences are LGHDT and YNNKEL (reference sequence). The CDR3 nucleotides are TGTGCCAGCAGCCCCTCTCAGCCAGCCTATAATTCACCCCTCCACTTT. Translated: CASSPSQPAYNSPLHF.

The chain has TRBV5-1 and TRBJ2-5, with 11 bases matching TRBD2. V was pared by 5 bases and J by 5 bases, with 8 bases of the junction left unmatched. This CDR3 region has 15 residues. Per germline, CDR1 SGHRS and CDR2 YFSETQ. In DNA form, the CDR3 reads TGCGCCAGCAGACTAGCGGGAGCAGGATCGGAGACCCAGTACTTC. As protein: CASRLAGAGSETQYF.

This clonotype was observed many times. CDR3 residues: CASSFNYEQYF. For the CDR3, the DNA is TGTGCCAGCAGTTTTAACTACGAGCAGTACTTC. The chain links TRBV28 to TRBJ2-7; no reliable D call. CDR1 and CDR2 from the germline V gene are MDHEN and SYDVKM. V lost 3 bases, J lost 3 bases, and 3 bases lay in between. The CDR3 is 11 residues long.

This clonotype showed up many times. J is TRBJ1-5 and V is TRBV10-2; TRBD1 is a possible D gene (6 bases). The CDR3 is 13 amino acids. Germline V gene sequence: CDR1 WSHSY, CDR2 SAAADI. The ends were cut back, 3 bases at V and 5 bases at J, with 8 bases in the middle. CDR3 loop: CASSDAGDQPQHF. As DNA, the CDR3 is TGCGCCAGCAGTGATGCAGGGGATCAGCCCCAGCATTTT.

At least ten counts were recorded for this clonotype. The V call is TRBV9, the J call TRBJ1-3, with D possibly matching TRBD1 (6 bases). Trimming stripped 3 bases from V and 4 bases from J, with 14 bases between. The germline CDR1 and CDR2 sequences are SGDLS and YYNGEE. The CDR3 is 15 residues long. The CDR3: CASSGKTGYGNTIYF. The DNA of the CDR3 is TGTGCCAGCAGCGGCAAAACAGGGTACGGAAACACCATATATTTT.